The source of this T cell receptor beta chain is a study of blood T cell repertoires in COVID-19 (dated by TCRdb to about 2020). Background for the entire study: Samples from collaborators originated in the United States, Italy and Spain and spanned both the acute and convalescent phases of COVID-19. The prospective study material was composed of cDNA or gDNA derived from T cells, B-cell-depleted T cells, or PBMCs. Deeply sampled blood TCRbeta repertoires from subjects exposed to, actively infected with, or recovered from COVID-19 were included in the dataset. The repertoires were released in a freely available public database meant as a resource for research on the immune response to SARS-CoV-2. Samples were obtained from the ongoing ImmuneRACE study (first 160 participants) and from 1,254 subjects provided by 6 global collaborators. Nearly every sample came with metadata listing a de-identified subject ID, COVID-19 status, age in years and sex. Where HLA class I and class II types were available, the types were taken from metadata supplied by the sample provider, not from assay-based typing.

Reading from cysteine to phenylalanine, the CDR3 counts 14 amino acids. The retained sequence is limited to the CDR3, 42 bases, with the frame set at the first base. Here V drops 10 bases and J drops 5 bases, and the junction holds 8 bases not matched to any gene. The germline V gene (reference sequence) specifies LNHDA as CDR1 and SQIVND as CDR2. Results the study describes overall, beyond this receptor: How much clinical and demographic metadata was included differed by source and by participant, and the metadata was provided uncurated.

As to this clone: No antigen is known for it. It has no much larger one-base neighbor in the sample; base qualities were not kept.

The collaborating institutions used their own protocols to collect whole blood in K2EDTA tubes. For TCRbeta analysis, collaborator samples were shipped as frozen whole blood, as isolated PBMCs, or as DNA extracted from either sample type. The immunoSEQ Assay, a bias-controlled multiplex PCR, was used to amplify TCRbeta CDR3 regions from genomic DNA. As for how the authors treated the data: Within the assay, amplification of reference gene primers was used to estimate how many nucleated cells each sample contained. To quantify the absolute abundance of each unique TCRbeta CDR3 rearrangement, sequence reads were collapsed and filtered. For each sample, productive Simpson clonality was calculated as the square root of Simpson's diversity index across productive rearrangements. The immuneACCESS repertoire file appears here via TCRdb, limited to in-frame rearrangements. These files lack a portion of the clones; in checked studies, under half of the deficit traces to unresolved V genes, and the cause of the others is not known. V and J calls and clone size follow that table, whereas D and trimming were derived from the DNA. Present in this sample are some 250,000 clones, 88% of which were seen just once. The ten largest clonotypes hold roughly 0.8% of the sample.

The sample consisted of peripheral blood. The TCR was taken from a woman younger than 45 with acute or convalescent COVID-19. The sequence joins TRBV19 to TRBJ2-5; TRBD1 matches 12 bases in the middle. The bases read TGTGCCACGGTTCCGGGACAGGGGGCTGAGACCCAGTACTTC. Its translation is CATVPGQGAETQYF.